Listed below are T cell receptor beta chains from one sample, sequenced in a study of beta chain features in type 1 diabetes. TCRdb keeps only in-frame clones here, not all; method: immunoSEQ multiplex PCR. The repertoire has about 300,000 clones, roughly 8% of them found once; the top ten carry roughly 1%. Sequences were obtained from central memory CD4+ T cells from blood. These receptors all come from a young woman in good health. Both conserved end residues are part of each CDR3. The D gene is left open where the match is weak. Clone size is not always given. Where it is, it says once, few, many or a class for expanded clones.

j_call | d_call | clone_size | v_call | cdr3_nt | cdr3_aa
TRBJ2-5 | - | - | TRBV7-7 | TGTGCCAGCAGCTTAAGATACGGTCGGGGGCTAGTAGAGACCCAGTACTTC | CASSLRYGRGLVETQYF
TRBJ1-2 | - | few | TRBV7-2 | TGTGCCAGCAGCCGGCCCACGGGGGACTACTATGGCTACACCTTC | CASSRPTGDYYGYTF
TRBJ2-2 | - | few | TRBV2 | TGTGCCAGCAGTGACTACCAGACCACCGGGGAGCTGTTTTTT | CASSDYQTTGELFF
TRBJ2-1 | - | few | TRBV7-2 | TGTGCCAGCAGCCCGCGGACAGTTAGGGAGCAGTTCTTC | CASSPRTVREQFF
TRBJ2-3 | - | many | TRBV19 | TGTGCCAGTAAGGGGCGGTCGGTTCCTAGCACAGATACGCAGTATTTT | CASKGRSVPSTDTQYF
TRBJ1-5 | - | - | TRBV28 | TGTGCCAGCAGTTTATTATTGGGGGCGGGTCAGCCCCAGCATTTT | CASSLLLGAGQPQHF
TRBJ2-4 | - | - | TRBV7-9 | TGTGCCAGCAGCTTAGCTGGTGGAGCCAAAAACATTCAGTACTTC | CASSLAGGAKNIQYF
TRBJ1-2 | TRBD1 | - | TRBV9 | TGTGCCAGCAGCCCGAGGGACAGGGGGACCAACTATGGCTACACCTTC | CASSPRDRGTNYGYTF
TRBJ2-3 | - | - | TRBV27 | TGTGCCAGCAGTTCCAACCACAGAACAGATACGCAGTATTTT | CASSSNHRTDTQYF
TRBJ2-7 | - | - | TRBV9 | TGTGCCAGCAGCCAGGACTACGGAACATACGAGCAGTACTTC | CASSQDYGTYEQYF
TRBJ2-1 | - | - | TRBV6-5 | TGTGCCAGCACCTCCGGTTCAGGGTACTACAATGAGCAGTTCTTC | CASTSGSGYYNEQFF
TRBJ2-1 | - | - | TRBV7-2 | TGTGCCAGCAGCTGGTACAATGAGCAGTTCTTC | CASSWYNEQFF
TRBJ2-3 | TRBD1 | - | TRBV9 | TGTGCCAGCAGCGTATTACAGGGGCAAGGTGGAGATACGCAGTATTTT | CASSVLQGQGGDTQYF
TRBJ1-2 | - | - | TRBV29-1 | TGCAGCGCCGAAACTAACTATGGCTACACCTTC | CSAETNYGYTF
TRBJ2-1 | - | few | TRBV19 | TGTGCCAGTAGTACGGCCGGGTGGAAGCAGTTCTTC | CASSTAGWKQFF
TRBJ2-2 | TRBD1 | - | TRBV30 | TGTGCCTGGTCGGGACAGGGACACGCCGGGGAGCTGTTTTTT | CAWSGQGHAGELFF
TRBJ1-6 | TRBD1 | - | TRBV4-2 | TGTGCCAGCAGCCATTCCGGGACAGATAATTCACCCCTCCACTTT | CASSHSGTDNSPLHF
TRBJ2-1 | - | few | TRBV27 | TGTGCCAGCAGCCGAAGACTGGCAGCGGGCAATGAGCAGTTCTTC | CASSRRLAAGNEQFF